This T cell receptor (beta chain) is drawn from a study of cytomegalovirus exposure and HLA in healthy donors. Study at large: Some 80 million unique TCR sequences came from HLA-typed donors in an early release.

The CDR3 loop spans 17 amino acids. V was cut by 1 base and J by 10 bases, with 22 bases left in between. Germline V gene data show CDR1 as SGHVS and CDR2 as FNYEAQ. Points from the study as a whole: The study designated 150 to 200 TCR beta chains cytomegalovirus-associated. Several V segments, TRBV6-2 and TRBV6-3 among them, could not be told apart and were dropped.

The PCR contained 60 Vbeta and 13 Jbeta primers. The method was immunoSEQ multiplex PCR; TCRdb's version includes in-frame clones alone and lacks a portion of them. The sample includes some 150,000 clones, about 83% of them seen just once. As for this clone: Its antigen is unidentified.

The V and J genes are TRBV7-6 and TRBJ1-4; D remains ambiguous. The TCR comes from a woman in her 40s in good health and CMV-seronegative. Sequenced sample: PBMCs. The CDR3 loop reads CASSLEIRDTGLGKLFF. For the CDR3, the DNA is TGTGCCAGCAGCTTAGAGATTAGAGACACTGGATTGGGAAAACTGTTTTTT.